Listed below are T cell receptor beta chains from one sample, sequenced in a study of Graves' ophthalmopathy and Graves' hyperthyroidism. TCRdb itself ran the multiplex PCR reads through MiXCR, one entry per CDR3 protein. The sample consists of about 740,000 distinct CDR3 sequences, 35% to 50% of them appearing once. The sequenced material came from peripheral blood. Receptors originate from an adult man with Graves' ophthalmopathy. Each CDR3 is given with its conserved first and last residue. D genes are given only for firm matches. Size is omitted from some rows. Given values are once, few, many or a class for expanded clones.

d_call: NA
v_call: TRBV7-9
j_call: TRBJ2-7
clone_size: NA
cdr3_nt: TGTGCCAGCAGCTTAGCGAACCCGTCGGAGCAGTACTTC
cdr3_aa: CASSLANPSEQYF

d_call: NA
v_call: TRBV20-1
j_call: TRBJ2-7
clone_size: few
cdr3_nt: TGCAGTGCTAGAGATGGGCAGGGGTCGTCCTACGAGCAGTACTTC
cdr3_aa: CSARDGQGSSYEQYF

d_call: NA
v_call: TRBV4-3
j_call: TRBJ1-1
clone_size: once
cdr3_nt: TGCGCCAGCAGCCAAGATTACGGTACTGAAGCTTTCTTT
cdr3_aa: CASSQDYGTEAFF

d_call: NA
v_call: TRBV24-1
j_call: TRBJ1-1
clone_size: NA
cdr3_nt: TGTGCCTGGAGGAACCCGGGACGGTTGAACACTGAAGCTTTCTTT
cdr3_aa: CAWRNPGRLNTEAFF

d_call: TRBD1
v_call: TRBV12-3/TRBV12-4
j_call: TRBJ2-7
clone_size: NA
cdr3_nt: TGTGCCAGCAGTCCCATGACAGGGGGCACCTACGAGCAGTACTTC
cdr3_aa: CASSPMTGGTYEQYF

d_call: NA
v_call: TRBV29-1
j_call: TRBJ2-7
clone_size: many
cdr3_nt: TGCAGCGTTGGCCAGGGCGTCGGCGAGCAGTACTTC
cdr3_aa: CSVGQGVGEQYF

d_call: NA
v_call: TRBV2
j_call: TRBJ2-5
clone_size: NA
cdr3_nt: TGTGCCAGCAGCGTCGGTAACTGGCGGGGCGAAGAGACCCAGTACTTC
cdr3_aa: CASSVGNWRGEETQYF

d_call: NA
v_call: TRBV7-2
j_call: TRBJ2-5
clone_size: NA
cdr3_nt: TGTGCCAGCTCACCGGAAACAGGGCTGGAGACCCAGTACTTC
cdr3_aa: CASSPETGLETQYF

d_call: TRBD1
v_call: TRBV25-1
j_call: TRBJ1-1
clone_size: NA
cdr3_nt: TGTGCCAGTACAAAATCAGGGGGCGCGAGTGAAGCTTTCTTT
cdr3_aa: CASTKSGGASEAFF

d_call: NA
v_call: TRBV29-1
j_call: TRBJ2-2
clone_size: many
cdr3_nt: TGCAGCGTCCGAGGGGCCGGGGAGCTGTTTTTT
cdr3_aa: CSVRGAGELFF

d_call: TRBD1
v_call: TRBV25-1
j_call: TRBJ2-2
clone_size: few
cdr3_nt: TGTGCCAGTAGTAGGACAGGGACGAACACCGGGGAGCTGTTTTTT
cdr3_aa: CASSRTGTNTGELFF

d_call: NA
v_call: TRBV24-1
j_call: TRBJ1-5
clone_size: NA
cdr3_nt: TGTGCCACCAGTGTGGGGATGTGGCAGCCCCAGCATTTT
cdr3_aa: CATSVGMWQPQHF

d_call: TRBD1
v_call: TRBV25-1
j_call: TRBJ2-2
clone_size: NA
cdr3_nt: TGTGCCAGCGGCCCCGGACAGGGGTGGACCGGGGAGCTGTTTTTT
cdr3_aa: CASGPGQGWTGELFF

d_call: TRBD2
v_call: TRBV10-1
j_call: TRBJ2-7
clone_size: NA
cdr3_nt: TGCGCCAGCAGTGACTCTGAGACTAGCGGGTTCTCCTACGAGCAGTACTTC
cdr3_aa: CASSDSETSGFSYEQYF

d_call: NA
v_call: TRBV7-9
j_call: TRBJ2-5
clone_size: NA
cdr3_nt: TGTGCCAGCGGCCGTGAGAGGCGGGAGACCCAGTACTTC
cdr3_aa: CASGRERRETQYF

d_call: TRBD1
v_call: TRBV20-1
j_call: TRBJ2-7
clone_size: NA
cdr3_nt: TGCAGTGCTAACGGACAGGGCGAGCAGTACTTC
cdr3_aa: CSANGQGEQYF